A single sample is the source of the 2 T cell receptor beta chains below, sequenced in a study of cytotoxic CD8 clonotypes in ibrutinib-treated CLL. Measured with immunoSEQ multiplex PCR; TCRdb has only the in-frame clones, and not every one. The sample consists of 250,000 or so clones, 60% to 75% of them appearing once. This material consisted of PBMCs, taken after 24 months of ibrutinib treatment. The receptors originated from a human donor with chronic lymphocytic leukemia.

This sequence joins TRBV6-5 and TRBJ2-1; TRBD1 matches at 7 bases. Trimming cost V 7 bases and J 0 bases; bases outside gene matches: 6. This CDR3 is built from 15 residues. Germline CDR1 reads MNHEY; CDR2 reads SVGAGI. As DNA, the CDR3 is TGTGCCAGCACCGGGGACAGCAGCTCCTACAATGAGCAGTTCTTC. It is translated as CASTGDSSSYNEQFF.

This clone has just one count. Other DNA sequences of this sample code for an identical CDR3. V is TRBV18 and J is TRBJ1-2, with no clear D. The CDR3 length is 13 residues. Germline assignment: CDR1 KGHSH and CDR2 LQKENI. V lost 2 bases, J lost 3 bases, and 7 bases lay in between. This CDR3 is CASSPGGDYGYTF. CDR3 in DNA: TGTGCCAGCTCACCAGGTGGAGACTATGGCTACACCTTC. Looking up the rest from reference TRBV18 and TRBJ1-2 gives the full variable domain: NAGVMQNPRHLVRRRGQEARLRCSPMKGHSHVYWYRQLPEEGLKFMVYLQKENIIDESGMPKERFSAEFPKEGPSILRIQQVVRGDSAAYFCASSPGGDYGYTFGSGTRLTVV.